A selection of T cell receptor beta chains follows, all from one sample in a study of blood T cell repertoires in COVID-19. TCRdb's copy holds only in-frame clones and misses some; the assay was immunoSEQ multiplex PCR. Here the sample spans 140,000 to 150,000 clones, 70% to 90% being singletons. The specimen sequenced was PBMCs or T cells enriched from blood (not recorded which). The source of these receptors is a woman in her 40s who had recovered from COVID-19. The CDR3 runs from the conserved cysteine through the conserved F or W. The order of the fields is D gene, clone size, J gene, V gene, CDR3 protein, CDR3 DNA. The D gene is left open where the match is weak. Only part of the rows carry a size: once, few, many, or a class if the clone is expanded.

TRBD1 once TRBJ2-7 TRBV5-6 CASSPDRGYEQYF TGTGCCAGCAGCCCAGACAGGGGTTACGAGCAGTACTTC
. . TRBJ1-2 TRBV6-4 CASTPDYGYTF TGTGCCAGCACCCCAGACTATGGCTACACCTTC
TRBD2 . TRBJ2-5 TRBV9 CASSVEVRGGRETQYF TGTGCCAGCAGCGTAGAGGTGCGGGGGGGCAGAGAGACCCAGTACTTC
TRBD2 . TRBJ2-3 TRBV18 CASSPPLAGVKDTQYF TGTGCCAGCTCACCACCTCTAGCGGGGGTTAAAGATACGCAGTATTTT
. . TRBJ2-7 TRBV7-9 CASSPRDNPTYEQYF TGTGCCAGCAGCCCACGGGACAACCCAACTTACGAGCAGTACTTC
. . TRBJ2-2 TRBV2 CASTSEKNTGELFF TGTGCCAGCACTAGCGAGAAGAACACCGGGGAGCTGTTTTTT
. . TRBJ1-1 TRBV14 CASSRLLTDNTEAFF TGTGCCAGCAGCCGGTTACTCACAGATAACACTGAAGCTTTCTTT
TRBD2 . TRBJ2-1 TRBV27 CASSLVMTSAQTRSYNEQFF TGTGCCAGCAGTTTAGTGATGACTAGCGCCCAAACCCGCTCCTACAATGAGCAGTTCTTC
TRBD1 . TRBJ1-6 TRBV7-3 CASSLTGTGNNSPLHF TGTGCCAGCAGCTTAACAGGGACAGGGAATAATTCACCCCTCCACTTT
TRBD2 . TRBJ2-5 TRBV15 CATAWGGEGKETQYF TGTGCCACCGCTTGGGGGGGGGAAGGTAAAGAGACCCAGTACTTC
. . TRBJ1-1 TRBV27 CASSFLKEMNTEAFF TGTGCCAGCAGTTTCTTGAAAGAGATGAACACTGAAGCTTTCTTT
. . TRBJ2-1 TRBV9 CASSKEPVSSYNEQFF TGTGCCAGCAGCAAAGAGCCCGTGAGCTCCTACAATGAGCAGTTCTTC
TRBD1 . TRBJ1-1 TRBV19 CASTKRDRDTEAFF TGTGCCAGTACAAAACGGGACAGGGACACTGAAGCTTTCTTT
TRBD1 . TRBJ2-2 TRBV28 CASSSPGQRTGELFF TGTGCCAGCAGTTCCCCGGGACAGCGGACCGGGGAGCTGTTTTTT